These 12 T cell receptor beta chains were sequenced from one sample in a study of identical twins. Each CDR3 protein is one row after TCRdb ran MiXCR on the 5' RACE reads. Among about 920,000 distinct CDR3 sequences, 12% were seen once, and the ten largest hold around 1.6%. These data were also reused for a study on yellow fever vaccine responses in identical twins.

Sequencing was carried out using PBMCs. Source of these receptors: a woman younger than 35 in good health.

Ten or more counts support this clonotype. J is TRBJ2-7 and V is TRBV28; 11 nucleotides align to TRBD2. The junction had 7 bases not matched to a gene; V was cut back by 2 bases and J by 7 bases. Per germline, CDR1 MDHEN and CDR2 SYDVKM. This CDR3 contains 15 residues. The chain's CDR3 is CASSLGLAGGWEQYF. The CDR3 bases are TGTGCCAGCAGTTTAGGGCTAGCGGGAGGTTGGGAGCAGTACTTC.

This clonotype came up many times. The genes are TRBV12-3 or TRBV12-4 and TRBJ1-4; D is possibly TRBD1 (6 bases). The germline V and J ends were trimmed by 5 bases and 0 bases, with 16 bases remaining between them. This CDR3 is built from 17 residues. CDR3 in amino acids: CASSRDTLQSTNEKLFF. The CDR3 region has the DNA TGTGCCAGCAGTCGGGACACCTTACAATCAACTAATGAAAAACTGTTTTTT.

This clonotype has just a few counts. The chain recombines TRBV11-2 with TRBJ2-7; tentatively, D is TRBD2 (5 bases). Germline loops: CDR1 SGHAT, CDR2 FQNNGV. Trimming took 4 bases from V and 5 from J, leaving 18 bases between them. The CDR3 runs to 15 residues. CDR3 sequence reads: CASSSTFGPLDEQYV. The CDR3 region has the DNA TGTGCCAGCAGCTCCACTTTTGGACCACTAGACGAGCAGTACGTC.

This chain joins TRBV4-1 and TRBJ2-2; D unclear. Looked up from germline, CDR1 is MGHRA and CDR2 is YSYEKL. The V end was cut by 0 bases, the J end by 5 bases, with 10 bases between. The CDR3 sequence is 15 residues long. This CDR3 reads CASSQDWLGTGELFF. The CDR3 coding sequence is TGCGCCAGCAGCCAAGACTGGCTGGGGACCGGGGAGCTGTTTTTT.

This clonotype was counted a few times. The chain employs TRBV28 and TRBJ1-5; a possible D gene is TRBD1 (6 bases). This CDR3 contains 13 residues. Germline V CDR1 and CDR2: MDHEN, SYDVKM. Trimming removed 6 bases from V and 6 bases from J, with 12 bases in between. The CDR3 coding sequence is TGTGCCAGCAGAGAACAGGGAGGTCAGCCCCAGCATTTT. Encoded protein: CASREQGGQPQHF. Full variable domain (remainder filled in from reference TRBV28 and TRBJ1-5): DVKVTQSSRYLVKRTGEKVFLECVQDMDHENMFWYRQDPGLGLRLIYFSYDVKMKEKGDIPEGYSVSREKKERFSLILESASTNQTSMYLCASREQGGQPQHFGDGTRLSIL.

V is TRBV6-4 and J is TRBJ2-1; 8 bases are a match to TRBD2. V lost 6 bases to trimming and J lost 2 bases; unmatched junction nucleotides: 6. Germline V CDR1 and CDR2: MRHNA, SNTAGT. CDR3 length: 15 amino acids. The CDR3 loop is CASRSTSGTYNEQFF. The CDR3 DNA reads as TGTGCCAGCAGAAGCACTAGCGGAACCTACAATGAGCAGTTCTTC.

This clonotype occurred a few times. The genes are TRBV20-1 and TRBJ2-1, with TRBD2 identical over 12 bases. Germline CDR1 is DFQATT and CDR2 is SNEGSKA (reference sequence). The CDR3 totals 14 residues. With V trimmed by 3 bases and J by 6 bases, 3 bases remained unmatched. CDR3 sequence: CSASAGLAGNEQFF. In nucleotides, the CDR3 is TGCAGTGCTAGTGCGGGACTAGCGGGCAATGAGCAGTTCTTC.

This clonotype appeared many times. This rearrangement joins TRBV5-1 to TRBJ2-1; TRBD1 aligns across 9 bases. The CDR3 consists of 15 residues. Trimming at V came to 0 bases and at J to 9 bases, leaving 7 bases not matched to a gene. The germline gives CDR1 SGHRS, CDR2 YFSETQ. Written as DNA, the CDR3 is TGCGCCAGCAGCTTGGAGGGACAGGGACGGGGTGAGCAGTTCTTC. This sequence encodes CASSLEGQGRGEQFF.

The rearrangement links TRBV24-1 to TRBJ2-7; 11 nucleotides agree with TRBD1. The CDR3 has 16 residues. The V gene end was trimmed by 4 bases and the J gene end by 3 bases; junction bases not matched to a gene: 7. Germline CDR1 reads KGHDR; CDR2 reads SFDVKD. CDR3 nucleotide sequence: TGTGCCACCAGTGACCGGGACAGGGGGAATCTCTACGAGCAGTACTTC. This translates into CATSDRDRGNLYEQYF.

This clonotype was seen only a few times. V usage is TRBV15 and J usage is TRBJ2-7, with D tentatively TRBD1 (5 bases). The V gene lost 0 bases and the J gene lost 7 bases, with 13 bases spanning the gap. Germline V CDR1 and CDR2: LNHNV, YYDKDF (reference sequence). The CDR3 length is 14 residues. Written as DNA, the CDR3 is TGTGCCACCAGCAGAGAGGTGGTGAAGGGGGAGCAGTACTTC. Translation: CATSREVVKGEQYF.

The CDR3 bases are TGCGCCAGCAGTGAGTCGATATCTAGGACAGGGGGATTTTCCTACGAGCAGTACGTC. Translated: CASSESISRTGGFSYEQYV. The V gene is TRBV10-1, the J gene TRBJ2-7, with TRBD1 identical over 10 bases. Germline lookup yields CDR1 WNHNN and CDR2 SYGVQD (reference sequence). The junction had 12 bases not matched to a gene; V was cut back by 0 bases and J by 1 base. The CDR3 contains 19 residues.

This clonotype has more than one count but fewer than ten. The chain recombines TRBV7-9 with TRBJ2-5; D remains ambiguous. V lost 1 base, J lost 5 bases, and 14 bases lay in between. The CDR3 is 15 amino acids. Germline CDR1 and CDR2: SEHNR and FQNEAQ (reference sequence). CDR3 residues: CASSLESKVGETQYF. The CDR3, as DNA: TGTGCCAGCAGCTTAGAGTCGAAGGTCGGGGAGACCCAGTACTTC. The complete variable domain, with remaining parts taken from reference TRBV7-9 and TRBJ2-5, reads DTGVSQNPRHKITKRGQNVTFRCDPISEHNRLYWYRQTLGQGPEFLTYFQNEAQLEKSRLLSDRFSAERPKGSFSTLEIQRTEQGDSAMYLCASSLESKVGETQYFGPGTRLLVL.